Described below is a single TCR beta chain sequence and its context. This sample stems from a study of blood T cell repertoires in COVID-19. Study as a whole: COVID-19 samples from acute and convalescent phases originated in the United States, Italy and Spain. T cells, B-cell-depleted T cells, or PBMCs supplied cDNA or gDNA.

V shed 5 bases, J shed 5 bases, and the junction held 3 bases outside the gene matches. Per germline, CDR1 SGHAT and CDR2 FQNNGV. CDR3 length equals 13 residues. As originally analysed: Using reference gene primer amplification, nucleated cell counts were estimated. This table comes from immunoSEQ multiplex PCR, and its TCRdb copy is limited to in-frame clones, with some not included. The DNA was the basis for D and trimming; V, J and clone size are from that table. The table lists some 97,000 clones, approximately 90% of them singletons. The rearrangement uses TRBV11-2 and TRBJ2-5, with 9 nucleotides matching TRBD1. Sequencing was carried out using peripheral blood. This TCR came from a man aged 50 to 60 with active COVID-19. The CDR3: CASSRDRGETQYF. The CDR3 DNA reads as TGTGCCAGCAGCCGCGACAGGGGGGAGACCCAGTACTTC.